One and the same sample provided the 21 T cell receptor beta chains below, sequenced in a study of blood T cell repertoires in COVID-19 (dated by TCRdb to 2020 to 2022). Library preparation was by the immunoSEQ multiplex PCR assay. Sourced from immuneACCESS, this table was stored by TCRdb with only in-frame sequences that have V and J called. A share of the clones is absent; for the studies checked, an unresolved V gene accounts for under half, and the remainder has no known explanation. The sample has about 300,000 clones on record, around 92% of them singletons. The ten largest make up less than 2% of the sample. Sequencing was carried out using peripheral blood. These receptors all stem from a woman in her 30s with COVID-19, enrolled during active disease.

The chain joins TRBV18 to TRBJ1-2; D is unclear. CDR1 is KGHSH and CDR2 is LQKENI in the germline V gene. This CDR3 region has 14 residues. Trimming took off 3 bases at V and 6 bases at J, with 14 bases between the two ends. CDR3 sequence (DNA): TGTGCCAGCTCACCCAGCGGAGTGGACGATGGCTACACCTTC. Translating it yields CASSPSGVDDGYTF.

The chain combines TRBV27 with TRBJ1-5, with 7 bases aligning to TRBD1. The length of the CDR3 is 15 residues. Losses at the gene ends were 4 bases for V and 5 bases for J; bases not matched to a gene: 8. CDR1 and CDR2 (germline): MNHEY, SMNVEV (reference sequence). CDR3 region: CASSSLTGPYQPQHF. CDR3 in DNA: TGTGCCAGCAGTTCGTTGACAGGGCCCTATCAGCCCCAGCATTTT.

The genes are TRBV18 and TRBJ1-5, with D perhaps matching TRBD1 (6 bases). The CDR3 spans 14 residues. Deletions cut 4 bases from V and 2 bases from J, with 9 bases between. Germline V gene data show CDR1 as KGHSH and CDR2 as LQKENI. The CDR3 sequence is CASSQAGGNQPQHF. CDR3 nucleotide sequence: TGTGCCAGCTCACAAGCAGGGGGCAATCAGCCCCAGCATTTT.

The chain uses TRBV5-1 and TRBJ1-4; D call uncertain. Trimming took 6 bases from V and 0 from J, leaving 9 bases between them. Looked up from germline, CDR1 is SGHRS and CDR2 is YFSETQ. The CDR3 covers 14 residues. CDR3 DNA sequence: TGCGCCAGCACCGAGGCATCAACTAATGAAAAACTGTTTTTT. Encoded protein: CASTEASTNEKLFF.

The rearrangement links TRBV2 to TRBJ1-2; 7 positions match TRBD1. Germline lookup yields CDR1 SNHLY and CDR2 FYNNEI. The ends lost 7 bases at V and 5 bases at J; junction bases unmatched: 7. The CDR3 is made up of 13 amino acids. The CDR3 DNA reads as TGTGCCAGCAAGACGACAGGGAAATATGGCTACACCTTC. Its translation: CASKTTGKYGYTF.

The chain employs TRBV3-1 (or the pseudogene TRBV3-2) and TRBJ1-2, with D hard to call. The CDR3 is 14 residues long. The V end lost 0 bases, the J end lost 4 bases, and 9 bases lay between the germline ends. CDR1 and CDR2 from the germline V gene are LGHDT and YNNKEL (reference sequence). The CDR3 coding sequence is TGTGCCAGCAGCCAAGATCGGGTCGGCTATGGCTACACCTTC. Its protein is CASSQDRVGYGYTF.

The chain joins TRBV29-1 to TRBJ2-1; 7 bases map to TRBD1. CDR3 length: 14 residues. Germline CDR1 SQVTM, CDR2 ANQGSEA. V was clipped by 5 bases and J by 8 bases; unmatched bases: 12. DNA for the CDR3: TGCAGCGTTCGACCCCCGGAAGGGGGCTATGAGCAGTTCTTC. Translating it yields CSVRPPEGGYEQFF.

On this clone: A much more abundant neighbour one base away suggests this may be a read error. Other nucleotide sequences in the sample specify the same CDR3. This sequence joins TRBV6-1 and TRBJ2-5, with TRBD2 matching 12 bases. The CDR3 extends over 15 amino acids. CDR1 is MNHNS, CDR2 SASEGT, per germline. V shed 2 bases, J shed 5 bases, and the junction held 3 bases outside the gene matches. CDR3 coding DNA: TGTGCCAGCAGTGAACTAGCGGGGGGGCCGGAGACCCAGTACTTC. Its translation is CASSELAGGPETQYF.

The chain links TRBV19 to TRBJ1-1; 8 bases fit TRBD1. Germline-derived CDR1 and CDR2 are LNHDA and SQIVND (reference sequence). V dropped 4 bases and J dropped 3; count of bases not matched to a gene: 7. The CDR3 loop spans 15 amino acids. The CDR3 spells CASSTQQGGYTEAFF. CDR3 in DNA: TGTGCCAGTAGTACCCAACAGGGGGGCTACACTGAAGCTTTCTTT.

The chain carries TRBV2 and TRBJ1-2, with TRBD1 matching 7 bases. The CDR3 consists of 14 residues. Per germline, CDR1 SNHLY and CDR2 FYNNEI. The trim removed 6 bases at V and 4 bases at J, leaving 8 bases unmatched. DNA of the CDR3: TGTGCCAGCAGGGGGGGACAGTCCCCCTATGGCTACACCTTC. Its translation: CASRGGQSPYGYTF. Based on the CDR3 plus reference TRBV2 and TRBJ1-2, the full variable domain is EPEVTQTPSHQVTQMGQEVILRCVPISNHLYFYWYRQILGQKVEFLVSFYNNEISEKSEIFDDQFSVERPDGSNFTLKIRSTKLEDSAMYFCASRGGQSPYGYTFGSGTRLTVV.

CDR3 DNA: TGTGCCAGCAGTGAATCATACAGCCCATACACTGAAGCTTTCTTT. Amino acid sequence: CASSESYSPYTEAFF. The gene calls are TRBV6-1 and TRBJ1-1; D is unclear. Trimming took off 2 bases at V and 3 bases at J, with 13 bases between the two ends. Germline V CDR1 and CDR2: MNHNS, SASEGT. CDR3 length: 15 amino acids.

In regard to this clone: Other DNA sequences in the sample encode the same CDR3. The chain couples TRBV12-3 or TRBV12-4 to TRBJ2-1, with a tentative D call TRBD1 (6 bases). The CDR3 has 12 amino acids. V shed 6 bases and J shed 8 bases, with 11 bases lying between them. The CDR3 spells CASSNRVHEQFF. CDR3 DNA: TGTGCCAGCAGCAACAGGGTCCATGAGCAGTTCTTC.

The chain links TRBV9 to TRBJ2-2, with 8 bases fitting TRBD1. The ends lost 4 bases at V and 0 bases at J; junction bases unmatched: 2. The germline V gene has CDR1 SGDLS and CDR2 YYNGEE. This CDR3 is built from 15 residues. The chain's CDR3 is CASSPRGPNTGELFF. CDR3 DNA sequence: TGTGCCAGCAGCCCCAGGGGGCCGAACACCGGGGAGCTGTTTTTT.

This clone showed up just a few times. The chain links TRBV15 to TRBJ1-4; D ambiguous. CDR1 LNHNV and CDR2 YYDKDF come from the germline V gene (reference sequence). The V end was cut by 0 bases, the J end by 7 bases, with 12 bases between. The CDR3 runs to 15 residues. The CDR3 spells CATSRDRTGTEKLFF. CDR3 nucleotide sequence: TGTGCCACCAGCAGAGATCGGACGGGAACTGAAAAACTGTTTTTT. Filled out from reference TRBV15 and TRBJ1-4, the complete variable domain reads DAMVIQNPRYQVTQFGKPVTLSCSQTLNHNVMYWYQQKSSQAPKLLFHYYDKDFNNEADTPDNFQSRRPNTSFCFLDIRSPGLGDTAMYLCATSRDRTGTEKLFFGSGTQLSVL.

V gene TRBV29-1 combines with J gene TRBJ1-2, with D unclear. Trimming cost V 8 bases and J 7 bases, with 14 bases left between them. The CDR3 contains 11 residues. Looked up from germline, CDR1 is SQVTM and CDR2 is ANQGSEA. CDR3 sequence reads: CSLSRRAGYTF. CDR3 in DNA: TGCAGCTTATCCAGGAGGGCTGGCTACACCTTC.

The chain uses TRBV3-1 (or the pseudogene TRBV3-2) and TRBJ2-1, with 11 bases fitting TRBD2. The length of the CDR3 is 16 residues. The V and J ends lost 4 bases and 4 bases, in that order; junction bases with no gene match: 6. Germline CDR1 is LGHDT and CDR2 is YNNKEL (reference sequence). CDR3 amino acids: CASSRGGTSGYNEQFF. The CDR3, as DNA: TGTGCCAGCAGCCGGGGGGGGACTAGCGGATACAATGAGCAGTTCTTC.

This clone occurred once. The chain uses TRBV9 and TRBJ1-6; the D is unclear. The V end was cut by 3 bases, the J end by 7 bases, with 8 bases between. The CDR3 is made up of 13 amino acids. The germline gives CDR1 SGDLS, CDR2 YYNGEE. The CDR3 region is CASSAQSNSPLHF. The CDR3 DNA reads TGTGCCAGCAGCGCACAATCAAATTCACCCCTCCACTTT. Full variable domain (outside the CDR3, taken from reference TRBV9 and TRBJ1-6): DSGVTQTPKHLITATGQRVTLRCSPRSGDLSVYWYQQSLDQGLQFLIQYYNGEERAKGNILERFSAQQFPDLHSELNLSSLELGDSALYFCASSAQSNSPLHFGNGTRLTVT.

J is TRBJ2-2 and V is TRBV7-9; the match to TRBD1 covers 9 bases. After removal of 5 bases from V and 6 bases from J, the junction contained 7 bases not matched to a gene. Germline-derived CDR1 and CDR2 are SEHNR and FQNEAQ (reference sequence). The CDR3 length is 15 residues. In DNA form, the CDR3 reads TGTGCCAGCAGCCACAGACAGGGGGATGCCGGGGAGCTGTTTTTT. The encoded protein is CASSHRQGDAGELFF.

This clone turned up a few times. This chain links TRBV4-2 with TRBJ1-1; D may be TRBD1 (6 bases). Looked up from germline, CDR1 is LGHNA and CDR2 is YNFKEQ. There are 15 residues in the CDR3. Deletions cut 0 bases from V and 4 bases from J, with 12 bases between. CDR3 amino acids: CASSQDNRASTEAFF. CDR3 coding DNA: TGTGCCAGCAGCCAAGATAACAGGGCGAGCACTGAAGCTTTCTTT.

This clone showed up just once. The rearrangement joins TRBV7-2 to TRBJ1-3; no reliable D call. The CDR3 length is 15 residues. Trimming stripped 8 bases from V and 2 bases from J, with 16 bases between. Germline CDR1 reads SGHTA; CDR2 reads FQGNSA. CDR3 protein: CASRGGSIPGNTIYF. The DNA for the CDR3 is TGTGCCAGCCGGGGAGGGAGTATACCTGGAAACACCATATATTTT.

V is TRBV6-5 and J is TRBJ2-7, with D perhaps TRBD1 (6 bases). Trimming took off 0 bases at V and 6 bases at J, with 15 bases between the two ends. The CDR3 has 15 residues. CDR1 is MNHEY, CDR2 SVGAGI, per germline. CDR3 residues: CASSYSIFGQSEQYF. The CDR3 coding sequence is TGTGCCAGCAGTTACTCGATTTTCGGACAGAGCGAGCAGTACTTC.